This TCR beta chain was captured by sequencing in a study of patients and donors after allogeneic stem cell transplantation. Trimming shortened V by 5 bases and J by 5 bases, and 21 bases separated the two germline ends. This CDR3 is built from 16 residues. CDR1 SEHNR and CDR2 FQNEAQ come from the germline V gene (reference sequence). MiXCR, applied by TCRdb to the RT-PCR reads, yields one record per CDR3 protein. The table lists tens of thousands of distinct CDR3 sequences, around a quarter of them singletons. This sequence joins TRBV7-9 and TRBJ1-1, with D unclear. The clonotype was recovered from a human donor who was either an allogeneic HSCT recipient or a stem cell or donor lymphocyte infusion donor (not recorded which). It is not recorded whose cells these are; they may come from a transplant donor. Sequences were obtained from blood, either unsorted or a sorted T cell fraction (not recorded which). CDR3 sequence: CASSPVMPLLGTEAFF. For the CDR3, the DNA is TGTGCCAGCAGCCCGGTTATGCCCCTCCTGGGAACTGAAGCTTTCTTT.